Shown below are 22 T cell receptor beta chains from a single sample sequenced in a study of blood T cell repertoires in COVID-19. Using immunoSEQ multiplex PCR, the repertoire was profiled, and TCRdb retains in-frame clones only, with some absent. The sample records around 500,000 clones, approximately 86% being singletons. Sequencing used PBMCs or T cells enriched from blood (not recorded which). The receptors were gathered from a woman aged 55-69 years who had recovered from COVID-19.

The chain joins TRBV5-1 to TRBJ1-1; no definite D call. Trimming removed 5 bases at V and 1 base at J, with 12 bases between. The CDR3 runs to 14 residues. Germline-derived CDR1 and CDR2 are SGHRS and YFSETQ. DNA for the CDR3: TGCGCCAGCAGACCTCCTCCAGGGAACACTGAAGCTTTCTTT. Its translation: CASRPPPGNTEAFF.

The chain is built from TRBV24-1 and TRBJ1-1; D not resolved. CDR1 and CDR2 from the germline V gene are KGHDR and SFDVKD. Trimming cost V 5 bases and J 5 bases, with 14 bases left between them. The CDR3 loop spans 14 amino acids. In DNA, the CDR3 is TGTGCCACCAGTGGGAGTCCGGGTGGGACTGAAGCTTTCTTT. As protein: CATSGSPGGTEAFF.

This chain joins TRBV19 and TRBJ2-2, with 8 bases matching TRBD1. V was pared by 6 bases and J by 0 bases, with 0 bases of the junction left unmatched. Germline V lookup: CDR1 LNHDA, CDR2 SQIVND (reference sequence). The CDR3 covers 14 residues. CDR3 bases: TGTGCCAGTAGGGACAGGGCGAACACCGGGGAGCTGTTTTTT. Protein product: CASRDRANTGELFF.

This chain uses TRBV6-1 with TRBJ1-6, with 7 bases fitting TRBD1. Unmatched junction bases numbered 3, after V lost 3 bases and J lost 7 bases. Germline V gives CDR1 MNHNS, CDR2 SASEGT. This CDR3 has 14 residues. CDR3 in DNA: TGTGCCAGCAGTGATATCAGGGGGAATTCACCCCTCCACTTT. It specifies CASSDIRGNSPLHF.

The chain couples TRBV5-4 to TRBJ2-7; 12 nucleotides agree with TRBD1. The CDR3 totals 15 residues. J gave up 4 bases and V 4 bases, and 6 bases lay outside the gene matches. Germline V gives CDR1 SGHNT, CDR2 YYREEE (reference sequence). CDR3 bases: TGTGCCAGCAGCGCCCGGGACAGGGGGCTGTACGAGCAGTACGTC. Residues: CASSARDRGLYEQYV.

This chain joins TRBV7-6 and TRBJ2-5, with D perhaps TRBD1 (5 bases). Germline values: CDR1 SGHVS, CDR2 FNYEAQ. The CDR3 has 15 residues. The V gene lost 5 bases and the J gene lost 5 bases, with 18 bases spanning the gap. This chain's CDR3 is CASSRLQVGLETQYF. The CDR3 DNA sequence: TGTGCCAGCAGCCGTTTACAGGTGGGGCTGGAGACCCAGTACTTC.

The V and J genes are TRBV11-2 and TRBJ1-6, with D possibly matching TRBD1 (6 bases). The CDR3 length is 19 residues. Germline assignment: CDR1 SGHAT and CDR2 FQNNGV. V was shortened by 0 bases and J by 8 bases, with 23 bases between the two germline ends. The CDR3 is CASSLDGRRQGPRDSPLHF. The CDR3 DNA reads TGTGCCAGCAGCTTAGATGGTAGGAGGCAGGGGCCCCGGGATTCACCCCTCCACTTT.

This rearrangement joins TRBV11-3 to TRBJ2-7; 7 bases align to TRBD1. The CDR3 contains 13 residues. CDR1 and CDR2 from the germline V gene are SGHNT and YENEEA. V was pared by 5 bases and J by 5 bases, with 6 bases of the junction left unmatched. The CDR3 bases are TGTGCCAGCAGCCAGGGACAGTCCAACGAGCAGTACTTC. Translation gives CASSQGQSNEQYF. Drawing the rest from reference TRBV11-3 and TRBJ2-7, the complete variable domain is EAGVVQSPRYKIIEKKQPVAFWCNPISGHNTLYWYLQNLGQGPELLIRYENEEAVDDSQLPKDRFSAERLKGVDSTLKIQPAELGDSAVYLCASSQGQSNEQYFGPGTRLTVT.

The rearrangement joins TRBV11-3 to TRBJ2-5, with 7 bases aligning to TRBD2. The V segment lost 0 bases and the J segment 7 bases; nucleotides outside the gene matches: 2. The CDR3 loop spans 13 amino acids. The germline V gene encodes CDR1 SGHNT and CDR2 YENEEA. CDR3 nucleotide sequence: TGTGCCAGCAGCTTAGATCCGGGAGGGACCCAGTACTTC. Its protein is CASSLDPGGTQYF.

This chain uses TRBV27 with TRBJ1-2; 9 bases line up with TRBD1. Germline V gives CDR1 MNHEY, CDR2 SMNVEV (reference sequence). The CDR3 loop spans 14 amino acids. V shed 5 bases and J 8 bases; nucleotides not matched to a gene: 9. The CDR3 DNA reads TGTGCCAGCAGTCTCACCGGGACAGGGAAGGGCTACACCTTC. Encoded protein: CASSLTGTGKGYTF.

This clone was recorded only once. The chain carries TRBV24-1 and TRBJ1-2; D perhaps matches TRBD1 (6 bases). The CDR3 extends over 11 amino acids. The ends were cut back, 5 bases at V and 8 bases at J, with 8 bases in the middle. Germline V CDR1 and CDR2: KGHDR, SFDVKD. The CDR3 nucleotides are TGTGCCACCAGTGCAGGGGAAGGCTACACCTTC. Protein product: CATSAGEGYTF.

V is TRBV19 and J is TRBJ1-5; D unresolved. The CDR3 consists of 13 residues. The germline gives CDR1 LNHDA, CDR2 SQIVND (reference sequence). The V end lost 9 bases, the J end lost 0 bases, and 9 bases lay between the germline ends. The CDR3 bases are TGTGCCAGCCAAGACTATAGCAATCAGCCCCAGCATTTT. Translating gives CASQDYSNQPQHF.

CDR3 sequence (DNA): TGTGCCAGCAGGTTTCGACAGTTCACCGGGGAGCTGTTTTTT. This translates into CASRFRQFTGELFF. V usage is TRBV6-5 and J usage is TRBJ2-2; the D gene is possibly TRBD1 (5 bases). V lost 6 bases, J lost 4 bases, and 12 bases lay in between. CDR3 length equals 14 residues. Germline V lookup: CDR1 MNHEY, CDR2 SVGAGI.

The chain joins TRBV6-5 to TRBJ1-2; 8 bases line up with TRBD1. Germline trimming cut 6 bases from V and 0 bases from J; bases unmatched to any gene: 3. The CDR3 sequence is 14 residues long. Germline loops: CDR1 MNHEY, CDR2 SVGAGI. The CDR3 region is CASSQGQANYGYTF. CDR3 DNA sequence: TGTGCCAGCAGCCAGGGACAGGCTAACTATGGCTACACCTTC.

The J gene is TRBJ1-2, the V gene TRBV28; D is unresolved. Germline V gives CDR1 MDHEN, CDR2 SYDVKM. The V end lost 7 bases, the J end lost 0 bases, and 12 bases lay between the germline ends. The CDR3 contains 14 residues. CDR3 coding DNA: TGTGCCAGCACTACCAGACATGCTAACTATGGCTACACCTTC. Residues: CASTTRHANYGYTF.

The rearrangement links TRBV30 to TRBJ1-1; 8 bases map to TRBD1. Per the germline V gene, CDR1 is GTSNPN and CDR2 is SVGIG (reference sequence). Trimming removed 5 bases from V and 3 bases from J; junction bases left unmatched: 2. This CDR3 contains 12 residues. The CDR3 sequence: CAWGQGDTEAFF. CDR3 bases: TGTGCCTGGGGACAGGGCGACACTGAAGCTTTCTTT.

The chain employs TRBV19 and TRBJ2-2; TRBD2 aligns across 9 bases. The junction had 10 bases not matched to a gene; V was cut back by 8 bases and J by 6 bases. The CDR3 is 15 amino acids. Germline lookup yields CDR1 LNHDA and CDR2 SQIVND (reference sequence). CDR3 in DNA: TGTGCCAGTTCTACTAGCGGGCTTCCGGCCGGGGAGCTGTTTTTT. It specifies CASSTSGLPAGELFF. Full variable domain (missing parts from reference TRBV19 and TRBJ2-2): DGGITQSPKYLFRKEGQNVTLSCEQNLNHDAMYWYRQDPGQGLRLIYYSQIVNDFQKGDIAEGYSVSREKKESFPLTVTSAQKNPTAFYLCASSTSGLPAGELFFGEGSRLTVL.

The chain carries TRBV2 and TRBJ1-1, with 10 bases identical to TRBD1. This CDR3 has 16 amino acids. The V segment lost 7 bases and the J segment 7 bases; nucleotides outside the gene matches: 15. Germline V CDR1 and CDR2: SNHLY, FYNNEI. The CDR3 bases are TGTGCCAGCAAGGAAATGACAGGGGGCGGTTTTGTTGAAGCTTTCTTT. Its protein product is CASKEMTGGGFVEAFF.

This clone was counted only a few times. V usage is TRBV14 and J usage is TRBJ2-5, with TRBD1 as a possible D gene (5 bases). Germline V gives CDR1 SGHDN, CDR2 FVKESK. The length of the CDR3 is 13 residues. V shed 3 bases and J shed 7 bases, with 12 bases lying between them. CDR3 DNA: TGTGCCAGCAGCCAGGACGAAGGGGTGACCCAGTACTTC. Translation gives CASSQDEGVTQYF.

J is TRBJ1-1 and V is TRBV11-2; 7 bases map to TRBD1. CDR1 is SGHAT, CDR2 FQNNGV, per germline. This CDR3 comprises 15 residues. Trimming cost V 1 base and J 1 base; bases outside gene matches: 3. CDR3 nucleotide sequence: TGTGCCAGCAGCTTAGTCCCAGGGGGGAACACTGAAGCTTTCTTT. It yields the protein CASSLVPGGNTEAFF.

The chain carries TRBV18 and TRBJ1-1; possibly TRBD1 for D (5 bases). V was pared by 1 base and J by 6 bases, with 15 bases between. The CDR3 is 15 residues long. Germline loops: CDR1 KGHSH, CDR2 LQKENI. The CDR3 nucleotides are TGTGCCAGCTCACCACGGGACGGGGGGTTTCCTGAAGCTTTCTTT. Translating it yields CASSPRDGGFPEAFF.

The genes are TRBV2 and TRBJ2-1, with 8 bases matching TRBD1. This CDR3 comprises 17 residues. Losses at the gene ends were 5 bases for V and 1 base for J; bases not matched to a gene: 10. Germline V gene sequence: CDR1 SNHLY, CDR2 FYNNEI. The CDR3 sequence is CASSSGQGRVSYNEQFF. In DNA, the CDR3 is TGTGCCAGCAGTTCCGGACAGGGAAGGGTATCCTACAATGAGCAGTTCTTC.